The clone carrying this TCR beta chain showed up just once. This entry comes from a study of blood T cell repertoires in COVID-19. Whole-study context: The United States, Italy and Spain supplied acute and convalescent COVID-19 samples. The cDNA or gDNA used as material had been derived from T cells, B-cell-depleted T cells, or PBMCs.

As originally analysed: Amplification of reference gene primers provided the estimated nucleated cell counts. Libraries were prepared by immunoSEQ multiplex PCR; TCRdb keeps only in-frame clonotypes and omits some of them. V, J and clone size are those of that table, while D and trimming were read from the DNA. This table holds approximately 190,000 clones, more than 80% found once. CDR3 length: 16 residues. CDR1 is MNHEY, CDR2 SMNVEV, per germline (reference sequence). The V and J ends lost 7 bases and 1 base respectively, with 16 bases between them. The chain employs TRBV27 and TRBJ2-2; D is possibly TRBD2 (5 bases). Sequenced: peripheral blood. The sequence was obtained from a middle-aged man with acute or convalescent COVID-19. CDR3 DNA: TGTGCCAGCACCCTTGGGCCTAGCTGGAACACCGGGGAGCTGTTTTTT. This translates into CASTLGPSWNTGELFF.